The clone carrying this T cell receptor (beta chain) came up a few times. What it binds is not known. The entry originates in a study of T-cell memory formation after mild COVID-19. V lost 3 bases to trimming and J lost 3 bases; unmatched junction nucleotides: 3. Germline CDR1 is SGHRS and CDR2 is YFSETQ. This CDR3 comprises 15 residues. 5'RACE with constant-segment primers built TCRalpha and TCRbeta cDNA libraries with UMIs. TCRdb recomputed calls from the 5' RACE reads with MiXCR, one row per CDR3 protein. Of 540,000 or so distinct CDR3 sequences in the sample, around 21% are singletons; the top ten hold 9.5% to 15%. Broader study findings: Later expanders leaned toward CD4+, whereas clones contracting from day 15 to 85 were balanced CD4/CD8. Some SARS-CoV-2-responding clones were already detected in memory before infection.

Sequenced input: PBMCs or a T cell subset sorted from them (not recorded which). The chain couples TRBV5-1 to TRBJ1-5; 10 bases agree with TRBD1. The TCR comes from an adult woman who had mild COVID-19 (a few samples of this study predate the infection). Cell type and time point are not known. CDR3 loop: CASSSGTGVNQPQHF. CDR3 coding DNA: TGCGCCAGCAGCTCCGGGACAGGGGTCAATCAGCCCCAGCATTTT.